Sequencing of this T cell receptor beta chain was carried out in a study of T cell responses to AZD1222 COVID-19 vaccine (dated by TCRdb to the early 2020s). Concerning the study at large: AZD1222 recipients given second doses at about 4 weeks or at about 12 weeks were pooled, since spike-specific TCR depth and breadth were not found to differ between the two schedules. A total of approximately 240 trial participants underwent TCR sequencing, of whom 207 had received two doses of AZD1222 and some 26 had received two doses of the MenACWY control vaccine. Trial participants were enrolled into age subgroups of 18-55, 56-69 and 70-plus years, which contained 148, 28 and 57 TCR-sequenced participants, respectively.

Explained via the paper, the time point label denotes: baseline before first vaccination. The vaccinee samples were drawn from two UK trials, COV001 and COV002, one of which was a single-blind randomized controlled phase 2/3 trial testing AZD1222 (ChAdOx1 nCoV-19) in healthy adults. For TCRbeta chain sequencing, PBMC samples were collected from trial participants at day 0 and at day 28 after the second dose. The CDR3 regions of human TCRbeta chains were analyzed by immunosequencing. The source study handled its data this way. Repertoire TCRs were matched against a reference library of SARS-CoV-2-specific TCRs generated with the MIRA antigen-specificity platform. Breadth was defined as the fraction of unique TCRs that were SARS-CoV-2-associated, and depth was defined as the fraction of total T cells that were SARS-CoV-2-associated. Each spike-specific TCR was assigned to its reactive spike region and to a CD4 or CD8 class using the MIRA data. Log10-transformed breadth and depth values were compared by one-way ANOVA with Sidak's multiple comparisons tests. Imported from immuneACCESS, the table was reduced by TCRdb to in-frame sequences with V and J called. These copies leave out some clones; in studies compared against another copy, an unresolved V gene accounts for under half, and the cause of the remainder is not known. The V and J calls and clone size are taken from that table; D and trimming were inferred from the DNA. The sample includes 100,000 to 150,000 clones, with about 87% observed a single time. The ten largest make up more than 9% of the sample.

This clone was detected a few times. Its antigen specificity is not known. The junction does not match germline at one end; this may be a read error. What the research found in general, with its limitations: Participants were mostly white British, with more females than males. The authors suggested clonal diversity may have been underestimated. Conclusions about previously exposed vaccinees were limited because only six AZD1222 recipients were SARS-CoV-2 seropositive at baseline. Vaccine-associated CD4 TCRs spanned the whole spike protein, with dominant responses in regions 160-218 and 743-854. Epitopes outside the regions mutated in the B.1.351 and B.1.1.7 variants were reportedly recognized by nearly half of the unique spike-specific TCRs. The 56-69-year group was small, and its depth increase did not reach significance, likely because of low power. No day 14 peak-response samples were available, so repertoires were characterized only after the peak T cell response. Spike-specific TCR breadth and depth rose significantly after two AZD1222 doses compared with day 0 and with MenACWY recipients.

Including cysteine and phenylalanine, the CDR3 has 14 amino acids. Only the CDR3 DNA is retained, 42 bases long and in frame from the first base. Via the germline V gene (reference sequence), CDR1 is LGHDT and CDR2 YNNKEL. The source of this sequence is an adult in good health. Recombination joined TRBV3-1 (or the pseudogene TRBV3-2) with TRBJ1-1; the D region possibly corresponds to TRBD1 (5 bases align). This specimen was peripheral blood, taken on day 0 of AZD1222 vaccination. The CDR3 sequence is CASSQAGVKTEAFF. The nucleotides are TGTGCCAGCAGCCAAGCGGGGGTGAAGACTGAAGCTTTCTTT.